These 27 T cell receptor beta chains were all obtained from the same sample, sequenced in a study of CXCR3-negative and CXCR3-positive naive CD8 T cells. General study findings and limits: CXCR3-expressing naive cells carried TRB CDR3s more hydrophobic than those of CXCR3-negative naive cells.

No antigen has been identified for these receptors. UMI labels and 5' RACE were used to prepare the TRB cDNA libraries. No DNA is given; TCRdb re-called the 5' RACE reads and lists each CDR3 protein once. Its listing shows thousands of distinct CDR3 sequences. Sequencing was carried out using naive CXCR3+ CD8+ T cells from blood. Specified subset: CD45RO-CCR7+CD27+CD95- naive CD8+ T cells expressing CXCR3 (TNR3+). Receptor source: a human donor in good health. Some clones in this sample may be carry-over from other donors' samples.

The rearrangement links TRBV20-1 to TRBJ2-3; TCRdb's D call, TRBD2, is unchecked because there is no DNA. Germline loops: CDR1 DFQATT, CDR2 SNEGSKA (reference sequence). This CDR3 comprises 14 residues. CDR3 sequence reads: CSAPAGPVTDTQYF.

CDR3 region: CASGPNREAFF. This chain connects TRBV5-4 to TRBJ1-1. Germline CDR1 reads SGHNT; CDR2 reads YYREEE (reference sequence). This CDR3 is 11 amino acids long.

This clonotype is deemed medium-sized by its frequency. The chain carries TRBV29-1 and TRBJ2-3; checking the TCRdb D call of TRBD2 is not possible without DNA. CDR3 length: 13 residues. Germline CDR1 reads SQVTM; CDR2 reads ANQGSEA. CDR3 in amino acids: CSVPASVGDTQYF.

This chain links TRBV29-1 with TRBJ1-1; lacking DNA, the TRBD1 call made by TCRdb goes unchecked. The CDR3 covers 13 residues. Germline loops: CDR1 SQVTM, CDR2 ANQGSEA. This chain's CDR3 is CSVTGGMNTEAFF.

This chain connects TRBV27 to TRBJ1-5; TCRdb calls TRBD1, which cannot be checked without DNA. This CDR3 contains 14 residues. Germline CDR1 reads MNHEY; CDR2 reads SMNVEV (reference sequence). The CDR3 loop reads CASSAQGGNQPQHF.

By frequency, this clonotype registers medium-sized. CDR3 region: CASSSSGRAYEQYF. This sequence joins TRBV10-1 and TRBJ2-7. This CDR3 has 14 residues. Germline CDR1 and CDR2: WNHNN and SYGVQD (reference sequence).

V usage is TRBV29-1 and J usage is TRBJ2-7. This CDR3 contains 12 residues. Germline V gene lookup returns CDR1 SQVTM and CDR2 ANQGSEA. The CDR3 protein is CSVQQSSYEQYF.

The chain carries TRBV12-3 or TRBV12-4 and TRBJ2-1; TCRdb reports TRBD2, a call that lacks DNA to check it against. There are 15 residues in the CDR3. CDR3 sequence: CASSSLAGGRGEQFF.

The rearrangement joins TRBV10-3 to TRBJ2-7; the D call of TRBD1 rests on TCRdb alone, since no DNA is present to check it. The CDR3 runs to 15 residues. Germline V gene lookup returns CDR1 ENHRY and CDR2 SYGVKD. The CDR3 here is CAISTRGDATYEQYF.

This clonotype is called medium-sized based on its frequency. The V gene is TRBV29-1, the J gene TRBJ2-1. Germline V gene lookup returns CDR1 SQVTM and CDR2 ANQGSEA. The CDR3 length is 14 residues. CDR3 sequence: CSVEDQALYNEQFF.

Judged by frequency, this clonotype is medium-sized (0.01 to 0.1%). The V call is TRBV25-1, the J call TRBJ2-7. The V gene's germline CDR1 is MGHDK and CDR2 SYGVNS. The CDR3 is 12 residues long. The CDR3 loop reads CASSETAYEQYF.

This clonotype is deemed medium-sized by its frequency. The CDR3 protein is CASRRDSAYEQYF. This chain links TRBV7-9 with TRBJ2-7; TCRdb's assignment of TRBD1 cannot be checked, as there is no DNA. The CDR3 covers 13 residues. Germline CDR1 reads SEHNR; CDR2 reads FQNEAQ (reference sequence).

This chain links TRBV6-2 or TRBV6-3 with TRBJ2-1; the TCRdb call, TRBD2, lacks DNA for checking. The CDR3 is 16 residues long. Germline V gives CDR1 MNHEY, CDR2 SVGEGT. The chain's CDR3 is CASSLSGPSSYNEQFF.

The CDR3 sequence: CASSPGPFSGANVLTF. The V call is TRBV6-2 or TRBV6-3, the J call TRBJ2-6; TCRdb calls TRBD1, which cannot be checked without DNA. Per the germline V gene, CDR1 is MNHEY and CDR2 is SVGEGT. The CDR3 runs to 16 residues.

According to its frequency, this clonotype is medium-sized. This chain connects TRBV27 to TRBJ1-1. This CDR3 has 14 residues. In germline, CDR1 is MNHEY, CDR2 SMNVEV (reference sequence). This chain's CDR3 is CASSLIRANTEAFF.

The chain carries TRBV20-1 and TRBJ2-6; absent DNA, TCRdb's TRBD1 call cannot be checked. The germline gives CDR1 DFQATT, CDR2 SNEGSKA (reference sequence). The CDR3 spans 20 residues. CDR3 in amino acids: CTSRFSYRTGDSSGANVLTF.

The chain uses TRBV6-5 and TRBJ2-5. The CDR3 loop spans 13 amino acids. Germline V gene lookup returns CDR1 MNHEY and CDR2 SVGAGI. This chain's CDR3 is CASSYGLGETQYF.

The chain is built from TRBV7-7 and TRBJ2-7; no DNA is available, so the TRBD2 call from TCRdb remains unchecked. The CDR3 extends over 13 amino acids. The germline V gene encodes CDR1 SSHAT and CDR2 FNYEAQ (reference sequence). This CDR3 is CASSRGPLDEQYF.

V gene TRBV4-1 combines with J gene TRBJ2-1; with no DNA, the TCRdb D assignment of TRBD2 cannot be verified. The CDR3 length is 15 residues. The V gene's germline CDR1 is MGHRA and CDR2 YSYEKL. CDR3 in amino acids: CASSQDRDFYNEQFF.

The chain uses TRBV28 and TRBJ2-1; TCRdb outputs TRBD1, but without DNA this stays unchecked. Germline V gene data show CDR1 as MDHEN and CDR2 as SYDVKM. The CDR3 covers 14 residues. CDR3 amino acids: CASSLHGTINEQFF.

This chain links TRBV7-9 with TRBJ1-1; TCRdb names TRBD1, which stays unverified in the absence of DNA. The V gene's germline CDR1 is SEHNR and CDR2 FQNEAQ (reference sequence). The length of the CDR3 is 15 residues. The CDR3 is CASSQWTGTNTEAFF.

This clonotype is labeled medium-sized based on frequency. The chain combines TRBV6-2 or TRBV6-3 with TRBJ2-7; absent DNA, TCRdb's TRBD2 call cannot be checked. The germline gives CDR1 MNHEY, CDR2 SVGEGT. This CDR3 has 11 amino acids. The CDR3 loop reads CASSSAYEQYF.

Its frequency marks this clonotype as medium-sized. This chain joins TRBV28 and TRBJ2-7. The germline CDR1 and CDR2 sequences are MDHEN and SYDVKM. There are 14 residues in the CDR3. This chain's CDR3 is CASSFEGASYEQYF.

This rearrangement joins TRBV12-3 or TRBV12-4 to TRBJ1-1; as DNA is missing, the TRBD1 call by TCRdb cannot be tested. The CDR3 has 14 amino acids. CDR3 sequence reads: CASTSPDRDIEAFF.

The V and J genes are TRBV11-2 and TRBJ2-3. Germline V CDR1 and CDR2: SGHAT, FQNNGV. CDR3 length equals 11 residues. CDR3 region: CASSWVDTQYF.

The chain couples TRBV6-6 to TRBJ2-1; the TCRdb call, TRBD1, lacks DNA for checking. Per the germline V gene, CDR1 is MNHNY and CDR2 is SVGAGI (reference sequence). This CDR3 spans 15 amino acids. CDR3 loop: CASSYSQERNNEQFF.

J is TRBJ2-7 and V is TRBV10-1; lacking DNA, the TRBD1 call made by TCRdb goes unchecked. In germline, CDR1 is WNHNN, CDR2 SYGVQD (reference sequence). The CDR3 has 13 residues. Here the CDR3 reads CASSFNRGSEQYF.